This T cell receptor beta chain was captured by sequencing in a study of blood T cell repertoires in COVID-19. Across the study: Whether acute or convalescent, the COVID-19 samples came from the United States, Italy and Spain. Nucleic acid was either cDNA or gDNA, and it came from T cells, B-cell-depleted T cells, or PBMCs.

In the study's own analysis: Amplification from reference gene primers served as the basis for estimated nucleated cell counts. TCRdb's table, derived via immunoSEQ multiplex PCR, lists solely in-frame clones and lacks some. V and J calls and clone size are given by that table; D and trimming were obtained from the DNA. Counted here are roughly 100,000 clones, 75% to 85% occurring once; the ten biggest clones make up 18%. With 6 bases removed from V and 7 bases from J, the gap between germline ends came to 13 bases. Germline values: CDR1 SQVTM, CDR2 ANQGSEA. CDR3 length: 12 residues. This clonotype was sampled from a woman older than 75 with active or convalescent COVID-19. The V gene is TRBV29-1, the J gene TRBJ2-1; D remains ambiguous. The sequenced sample was peripheral blood. The CDR3 DNA reads as TGCAGCGTATTAATCCTCAGGAATGAGCAGTTCTTC. Its translation is CSVLILRNEQFF.